This entry concerns a single T cell receptor beta chain. The germline V gene encodes CDR1 SEHNR and CDR2 FQNEAQ (reference sequence). Trimming took 4 bases from V and 2 from J, leaving 15 bases between them. The CDR3 runs to 16 residues. The source of the sample is a study of blood T cell repertoires in COVID-19. On the study more broadly: The analysed material was cDNA or gDNA that came from T cells, B-cell-depleted T cells, or PBMCs.

Assay: immunoSEQ multiplex PCR; the TCRdb copy retains only in-frame clones and omits some. The sample carries 70,000 to 80,000 clones, around 80% recorded once. Material: peripheral blood. This rearrangement joins TRBV7-9 to TRBJ1-5; D uncertain. This TCR was sampled from a human donor in a cohort sampled during active COVID-19. This chain's CDR3 is CASSSRGWAGNQPQHF. CDR3 nucleotide sequence: TGTGCCAGCAGCTCGCGCGGGTGGGCGGGCAATCAGCCCCAGCATTTT.